This TCR beta chain was recorded in a study of cytomegalovirus exposure and HLA in healthy donors. The germline V gene has CDR1 MNHEY and CDR2 SMNVEV (reference sequence). The CDR3 contains 13 residues. Comment on this clone: A junction boundary mismatches the germline segment, possibly from a read error. Other DNA sequences of this sample code for an identical CDR3.

The PCR made use of 60 Vbeta and 13 Jbeta primers. Profiling relied on immunoSEQ multiplex PCR, and the TCRdb table lists in-frame clones only, not all of them. Of 150,000 to 170,000 clones in the sample, over 65% were seen once. Material: PBMCs. The receptor comes from a man aged 25 to 40 in good health and CMV-seronegative. The chain is built from TRBV27 and TRBJ1-2, with 7 bases aligning to TRBD1. The CDR3 loop reads CASSSRDSPGYTF. DNA of the CDR3: TGCGCCAGCAGTTCCCGGGACAGTCCGGGCTACACCTTC.